The clone carrying this T cell receptor beta chain was counted a few times. This CDR3 has 14 amino acids. CDR1 SGHTA and CDR2 FQGNSA come from the germline V gene. V shed 6 bases and J shed 2 bases, with 14 bases lying between them. This record belongs to a study of T-cell reconstitution after alpha-beta-depleted transplantation in children. During its preparation, the TCRbeta library received unique molecular identifiers. A single record per CDR3 protein comes from TCRdb applying MiXCR to the PCR reads. The sample gives hundreds of thousands of distinct CDR3 sequences, approximately 16% of which show up once; 1.1% is in the top ten.

Sequenced here: PBMCs from the stem cell graft donor, sampled from the stem cell graft. The sequence came from a human donor who donated a stem cell graft to a child with acute myeloid leukemia. The V gene is TRBV7-2, the J gene TRBJ2-7; D not certain. The CDR3 DNA reads as TGTGCCAGCAGTCCTCAAGATCTGGCCTACGAGCAGTACTTC. Its protein product is CASSPQDLAYEQYF.